Below are 19 T cell receptor beta chains sequenced from a single sample in a study of STAT3 mutations in large granular lymphocyte leukemia. Findings of the study overall: Every T-LGLL patient had at least one immunodominant TCRbeta clonotype.

Antigens of these TCRs are unknown. Assay: immunoSEQ multiplex PCR; the TCRdb copy retains only in-frame clones and omits some. The sample has several thousand clones; roughly 80% are singletons. The material sequenced was peripheral blood mononuclear cells. The receptors come from a man aged 35 to 55 with T-cell large granular lymphocyte leukemia. Some clones in this sample may be carry-over from other donors' samples.

The gene calls are TRBV28 and TRBJ1-1; perhaps TRBD1 as D (5 bases). The ends were cut back, 7 bases at V and 1 base at J, with 7 bases in the middle. Germline V lookup: CDR1 MDHEN, CDR2 SYDVKM. The CDR3 loop spans 12 amino acids. The CDR3 protein is CASNGGNTEAFF. The CDR3 DNA reads as TGTGCCAGCAACGGGGGGAACACTGAAGCTTTCTTT. The full variable domain, rest sourced from reference TRBV28 and TRBJ1-1, is DVKVTQSSRYLVKRTGEKVFLECVQDMDHENMFWYRQDPGLGLRLIYFSYDVKMKEKGDIPEGYSVSREKKERFSLILESASTNQTSMYLCASNGGNTEAFFGQGTRLTVV.

The sample holds one count of this clone. The chain couples TRBV6-5 to TRBJ2-2, with D perhaps matching TRBD1 (6 bases). Germline V CDR1 and CDR2: MNHEY, SVGAGI. CDR3 length: 14 amino acids. V was clipped by 0 bases and J by 5 bases, with 7 bases between them. The CDR3 DNA reads TGTGCCAGCAGTTACTCGACAGGAACCGGGGAGCTGTTTTTT. Its protein is CASSYSTGTGELFF.

This rearrangement joins TRBV18 to TRBJ2-7, with a tentative D call TRBD1 (5 bases). The CDR3 extends over 12 amino acids. Trimming shortened V by 2 bases and J by 6 bases, and 8 bases separated the two germline ends. Germline V gene lookup returns CDR1 KGHSH and CDR2 LQKENI. CDR3: CASSPRQGEQYF. In nucleotides, the CDR3 is TGTGCCAGCTCACCAAGGCAGGGCGAGCAGTACTTC.

The chain couples TRBV6-1 to TRBJ2-2; D is possibly TRBD2 (5 bases). Germline CDR1 is MNHNS and CDR2 is SASEGT. Trimming took off 7 bases at V and 1 base at J, with 13 bases between the two ends. The CDR3 is 15 residues long. The CDR3 DNA reads as TGTGCCAGCACTGGCCTAGCCGAGAACACCGGGGAGCTGTTTTTT. Its protein is CASTGLAENTGELFF.

The CDR3 loop is CASSPQGGTEAFF. In DNA form, the CDR3 reads TGTGCCAGCAGCCCCCAGGGAGGGACTGAAGCTTTCTTT. The rearrangement uses TRBV7-9 and TRBJ1-1; tentatively, D is TRBD1 (5 bases). CDR3 length: 13 amino acids. Per germline, CDR1 SEHNR and CDR2 FQNEAQ (reference sequence). Trimming cost V 5 bases and J 5 bases, with 12 bases left between them.

The chain has TRBV27 and TRBJ2-7; the D gene could be TRBD1 or TRBD2 (6 bases each). Trimming stripped 3 bases from V and 6 bases from J, with 15 bases between. The CDR3 sequence is 14 residues long. Germline-derived CDR1 and CDR2 are MNHEY and SMNVEV (reference sequence). The CDR3 sequence is CASSFGPGAVEQYF. In DNA form, the CDR3 reads TGTGCCAGCAGTTTTGGACCGGGGGCTGTCGAGCAGTACTTC.

This clone was seen more than once but under ten times. This chain joins TRBV25-1 and TRBJ2-7; no reliable D call. Germline V lookup: CDR1 MGHDK, CDR2 SYGVNS. V gave up 6 bases and J gave up 2 bases, with 5 bases separating them. The CDR3 length is 11 residues. The CDR3 reads CASSAAYEQYF. CDR3 coding DNA: TGTGCCAGCAGCGCAGCCTACGAGCAGTACTTC.

The chain joins TRBV6-5 to TRBJ2-2; D uncertain. Germline CDR1 and CDR2: MNHEY and SVGAGI. V gave up 8 bases and J gave up 3 bases, with 4 bases separating them. The CDR3 contains 11 residues. CDR3 amino acids: CASLDTGELFF. The CDR3, as DNA: TGTGCCAGCCTAGACACCGGGGAGCTGTTTTTT.

This clone was detected a few times. J is TRBJ1-2 and V is TRBV7-9; D is unclear. V was pared by 1 base and J by 3 bases, with 12 bases between. The CDR3 totals 15 residues. The germline gives CDR1 SEHNR, CDR2 FQNEAQ (reference sequence). The DNA for the CDR3 is TGTGCCAGCAGCTTAGGGGTAGCCGGCCACTATGGCTACACCTTC. Protein product: CASSLGVAGHYGYTF.

The J gene is TRBJ2-2, the V gene TRBV5-1; TRBD1 matches 8 bases. V was pared by 2 bases and J by 1 base, with 1 base of the junction left unmatched. This CDR3 spans 15 amino acids. Germline CDR1 SGHRS, CDR2 YFSETQ. The CDR3 DNA is TGCGCCAGCAGCTTCGGACAGGGGAACACCGGGGAGCTGTTTTTT. Its protein is CASSFGQGNTGELFF.

This clone showed up just a few times. The J gene is TRBJ1-6, the V gene TRBV5-1; 8 nucleotides align to TRBD1. Trimming removed 4 bases from V and 7 bases from J; junction bases left unmatched: 4. The length of the CDR3 is 14 residues. Germline values: CDR1 SGHRS, CDR2 YFSETQ. CDR3: CASSLTGGNSPLHF. CDR3 DNA: TGCGCCAGCAGCCTTACAGGGGGAAATTCACCCCTCCACTTT.

The gene calls are TRBV5-1 and TRBJ1-4; 7 bases fit TRBD1. Germline V gene lookup returns CDR1 SGHRS and CDR2 YFSETQ. The CDR3 contains 16 residues. V lost 7 bases to trimming and J lost 5 bases; unmatched junction nucleotides: 14. CDR3 coding DNA: TGCGCCAGCTACAAAACCCCGGGACAGCAGAATGAAAAACTGTTTTTT. As protein: CASYKTPGQQNEKLFF. Full variable domain (outside the CDR3, taken from reference TRBV5-1 and TRBJ1-4): KAGVTQTPRYLIKTRGQQVTLSCSPISGHRSVSWYQQTPGQGLQFLFEYFSETQRNKGNFPGRFSGRQFSNSRSEMNVSTLELGDSALYLCASYKTPGQQNEKLFFGSGTQLSVL.

The genes are TRBV9 and TRBJ2-6, with D perhaps matching TRBD1 (6 bases). V was shortened by 0 bases and J by 0 bases, with 10 bases between the two germline ends. Germline CDR1 reads SGDLS; CDR2 reads YYNGEE. The CDR3 extends over 17 amino acids. CDR3 amino acids: CASSVGGTNSGANVLTF. As DNA, the CDR3 is TGTGCCAGCAGCGTAGGGGGGACAAACTCTGGGGCCAACGTCCTGACTTTC.

The gene calls are TRBV27 and TRBJ2-7; 13 bases match TRBD2. Germline lookup yields CDR1 MNHEY and CDR2 SMNVEV (reference sequence). This CDR3 is built from 15 residues. The V and J ends lost 6 bases and 6 bases, in that order; junction bases with no gene match: 8. CDR3 protein: CASRPGLAGSFEQYF. The CDR3 DNA reads as TGTGCCAGCAGACCGGGACTAGCGGGAAGTTTCGAGCAGTACTTC.

This chain links TRBV5-1 with TRBJ2-1; perhaps TRBD1 as D (5 bases). The CDR3 consists of 13 residues. Germline-derived CDR1 and CDR2 are SGHRS and YFSETQ. V was trimmed by 1 base and J by 7 bases, leaving 9 bases between them. In nucleotides, the CDR3 is TGCGCCAGCAGCTTGATCAGGGTAAATGAGCAGTTCTTC. This codes for CASSLIRVNEQFF. The full variable domain, its missing parts supplied by reference TRBV5-1 and TRBJ2-1, is KAGVTQTPRYLIKTRGQQVTLSCSPISGHRSVSWYQQTPGQGLQFLFEYFSETQRNKGNFPGRFSGRQFSNSRSEMNVSTLELGDSALYLCASSLIRVNEQFFGPGTRLTVL.

V gene TRBV5-1 combines with J gene TRBJ2-7, with 7 bases matching TRBD1. The CDR3 is 13 residues long. Trimming at V came to 0 bases and at J to 7 bases, leaving 4 bases not matched to a gene. Germline CDR1 reads SGHRS; CDR2 reads YFSETQ. CDR3 nucleotide sequence: TGCGCCAGCAGCTTGGCGGTCAGGGGGGAGCAGTACTTC. Its protein is CASSLAVRGEQYF.

This clone has a single count. The V and J genes are TRBV7-9 and TRBJ2-3; TRBD1 is a possible D gene (6 bases). The CDR3 is made up of 17 amino acids. The V end lost 5 bases, the J end lost 2 bases, and 20 bases lay between the germline ends. CDR1 SEHNR and CDR2 FQNEAQ come from the germline V gene (reference sequence). For the CDR3, the DNA is TGTGCCAGCAGCCCATCCGGTCAGGGGCTTCCCACAGATACGCAGTATTTT. Translated, it gives CASSPSGQGLPTDTQYF.

The chain joins TRBV7-8 to TRBJ2-7; D is perhaps TRBD1 or TRBD2 (6 bases each). From germline, CDR1 is SGHVS and CDR2 FQNEAQ. This CDR3 is built from 13 residues. Trimming removed 5 bases from V and 6 bases from J, with 14 bases in between. The CDR3 spells CASSAGVAAEQYF. The CDR3 DNA is TGTGCCAGCAGCGCAGGGGTAGCGGCCGAGCAGTACTTC.

The J gene is TRBJ1-2, the V gene TRBV30, with D possibly TRBD1 on 5 matching bases. Trimming removed 3 bases at V and 5 bases at J, with 10 bases between. Germline lookup yields CDR1 GTSNPN and CDR2 SVGIG (reference sequence). This CDR3 contains 12 residues. The CDR3 loop is CAWRGLYYGYTF. DNA of the CDR3: TGTGCCTGGAGGGGACTATATTATGGCTACACCTTC.